This T cell receptor (beta chain) was captured in a study of cytomegalovirus exposure and HLA in healthy donors (dated by TCRdb to about 2017). Regarding the study in general: An earlier analysis of some 600 of the donors reported 250 to 350 Gb of sequence data and 100 million to 120 million unique TCR beta sequences obtained from some 200 million T cells. Of the 350 to 450 genotyped donors, approximately 81% were placed in the genetic ancestry cluster associated with self-reported Caucasian donors. A separate validation cohort of over a hundred different subjects was used in addition to the roughly 720-subject first cohort. A later analysis re-analyzed previously published TCR beta repertoires from about 730 donors and added high-resolution HLA genotyping to study TCR occurrence patterns. The study aimed to test whether cataloging public T cell receptors could reveal signatures of past pathogen exposure. In an earlier analysis of over 550 of the donors, high-throughput TCR beta sequencing was used to judge whether each TCR beta V gene segment behaved as functional or pseudogenic. Roughly 5 DR-DQ haplotypes were handled as single units for association and clustering because linkage in the cohort was strong. A later genetic analysis used genome-wide SNP genotypes for about 65% of the 666 donors, treating that subset as a discovery cohort. Rather than drawing on any new phenotypic data, the later analysis identified candidate immune exposures from TCR beta sequences and the way those sequences occurred across donors. On average, 235,054 unique TCR beta nucleotide sequences were sequenced per donor among 300 to 500 genotyped donors of the cohort, with 15% to 20% of those sequences being non-productive. All discovery cohort repertoires had been generated on a single sequencing platform. Typing coverage varied by locus: about 620-630 donors for A, B, C, DRB1 and DQB1; approximately 500 for DQA1; over 600 for DPA1; approximately 490 for DPB1. An early release covering just under 650 HLA-typed donors comprised about 310 gigabases of sequencing data and roughly 85 million unique TCR sequences. The T cell repertoires of around 730 subjects were profiled by immunosequencing and related to cytomegalovirus serostatus. Donor age, sex, ethnicity and CMV serostatus were collected together with the repertoire data. To predict cytomegalovirus infection status, the study brought together high-throughput TCR immunosequencing, statistical association of individual TCRs with disease status, and machine learning. Class I and class II HLA loci were covered by the typing at four-digit resolution.

The library was built by means of the immunoSEQ multiplex PCR assay. A mixture of 60 forward primers for TCR Vbeta segments and 13 reverse primers for TCR Jbeta segments was used in the multiplex PCR. The CDR3 region of rearranged TCR beta genes was amplified from genomic DNA with a multiplex PCR assay. The amplified TCR beta libraries were sequenced on the Illumina HiSeq System as 87-base-pair reads. Under the source paper's analysis protocol: A later analysis tallied tens of millions of unique TCR beta chains across the 550 to 850 repertoires, and 10 million to 11 million of those chains were shared by two or more donors. A nearest-neighbor algorithm error-corrected the raw reads and collapsed the reads into unique sequences, merging closely related sequences to remove PCR and sequencing errors. CDR3 sequences were aligned to IMGT reference sequences to assign V, D and J gene segments. For a sequence to be retained, a match of at least six nucleotides was required to both a V gene segment and a J gene segment. Rearrangements were classified as productive when the CDR3 lacked stop codons and remained in frame with V and J, and all other rearrangements were classified as non-productive. CDR3 was defined according to IMGT convention as the region running from the second conserved V-encoded cysteine to the conserved J-encoded phenylalanine. The earlier analysis of about 570 of the donors excluded any sequence lacking an unambiguous match to a single V gene segment. An earlier analysis of around 600 of the donors classified V segments as functional when productive rearrangements were above 56.7% and as segregating when the standard deviation between donors was above 5%. To diagnose cytomegalovirus status from the catalog of TCR beta chain sequences, a statistical classification framework was built. In a later analysis, TCR nucleotide sequences were compared against IMGT/GENE-DB human TR gene sequences so that V and J genes could be assigned. The TCRdist pipeline was used in a later analysis to assign CDR3 sequences and most-parsimonious VDJ recombination scenarios. A later analysis defined each TCR beta chain by its CDR3 amino acid sequence plus V-gene family, and excluded reads lacking a unique V-gene family. As a way to deal with suspected cross-contamination and a sequencing artifact, a later analysis dropped hundreds of nucleotide sequences that were highly shared and had low generation probability. For each public chain, a later analysis derived a clonal expansion index from normalized ranks of inferred template counts within each repertoire. In a later analysis, generation probabilities were computed with a VDJ recombination model fitted to out-of-frame rearrangements, and the resulting probabilities were checked against IGoR. A later analysis scored TCR-TCR, TCR-HLA and TCR-CMV co-occurrence with hypergeometric tests, applying a repertoire-size bias correction to TCR pairs. To estimate false discovery rates, a later analysis permuted the HLA or CMV assignments 20 times. In a later analysis, co-occurring TCRs were grouped using DBSCAN, and TCRdist sequence similarity was added for clustering within HLA-allele-positive subsets. Repertoires with fewer than 30,000 or more than 120,000 public chains were left out of co-occurrence clustering, as were a few repertoires with anomalous nucleotide sharing. The table was pulled from immuneACCESS by TCRdb, which kept in-frame rearrangements only. Such tables lose some clones; where checked, under half of the loss comes from unresolved V genes, and the rest has no known cause. V and J calls and clone size are those listed in that table; D and trimming were worked out from the DNA. The table for this sample lists 100,000 to 150,000 clones; about 81% of them were counted only once. The ten largest clones add up to 1.1% of the sample.

At the junction V is shortened by 1 base and J by 3 bases; bases outside the gene matches: 8. CDR1 and CDR2, per the germline V gene, are KGHSH and LQKENI. The cysteine opens and the phenylalanine closes a CDR3 of 16 amino acids. Of the read, only the CDR3 DNA is kept; its 48 bases are in frame from base 1. The cohort comprised some 730 healthy bone marrow donors. All cohort members were sampled while nominally healthy, although unrecorded immune exposures were likely present. The donor tested CMV seronegative, placing the donor among the 350 or so seronegative members of the cohort. A peripheral blood sample was provided by each donor, and peripheral blood mononuclear cells were used for TCR beta sequencing. Genomic DNA was extracted from the blood cell samples with the Qiagen DNeasy Blood Extraction Kit. As for this clone: The target of this receptor is not known. Within one base of it there is no much larger clone, and no base qualities were kept.

Here is what the overall study found, with its caveats: A further reported finding was that TCR beta sequences accurately predicted the HLA-A and HLA-B alleles for most subjects in the first cohort. In the study, about 150 TCR beta chains were listed as associated with cytomegalovirus. While some public TCRs were present in many individuals, most TCR sequences turned up only very rarely across donors. An association between a missense DCLRE1C variant and V-gene and J-gene trimming of TCR beta chains was found in a later genetic analysis and replicated in an independent cohort. Because some donors lacked HLA typing at each locus, the association tests relied only on the typed subset. Broadly in line with IMGT annotations, most TCR beta V segments showed up in productive rearrangements about 87% or about 30% of the time in an earlier analysis of around 600 of the donors. In a later analysis, about 17,000 TCR beta sequences were associated with specific HLA alleles at a false discovery rate of 0.05. Several of the top co-occurrence clusters appeared to be linked to parvovirus B19, influenza, CMV and Epstein-Barr virus, according to a later analysis. Compared with the roughly 720-donor mean, donors in an Asian-associated ancestry cluster had fewer N-insertions in productive TCRs, according to a later genetic analysis. This cohort had only TCR beta chains sequenced, and the lack of alpha or paired-chain data limited which features could be detected. In a later analysis, HLA-associated TCR beta chains were found to be more clonally expanded and to have lower generation probabilities than equally common non-associated chains. In both the original and validation cohorts, the classifier was reported to diagnose cytomegalovirus status with high specificity and sensitivity. The earlier analysis of about 600 of the donors excluded roughly 17 rarely observed V segments, including chromosome 9 orphons, because counts were too low. In a later analysis, TCR association rates were found to vary across HLA loci, with the most associated TCRs seen for DRB1 alleles and the fewest for HLA-C alleles. Three of the identified cytomegalovirus-associated TCR beta chains were confirmed in vitro to be specific for cytomegalovirus antigens. The only immune exposure information available for the cohort was CMV serostatus. A later analysis found that most CMV-associated TCR beta chains appeared HLA-restricted, with HLA associations seemingly driven largely by CMV exposure. Correlated functional status among segregating V segments might be attributable to linkage disequilibrium, but an unknown experimental factor could not be ruled out. A cluster of highly shared sequence variants was judged likely to be a technical artifact of the sequencing pipeline. The 87-base-pair reads could not distinguish some IMGT-functional V segments, including TRBV6-2 and TRBV6-3, so those segments were excluded. The authors suggested that the approach could potentially be generalized to other disease states and immunological phenotypes. Presence/absence analyses assumed roughly uniform sequencing depth across donors, an assumption that may not hold. When HLA alleles, especially DR and DQ, strongly co-occurred, attributing TCR associations to individual alleles was difficult.

This TCR was sampled from a young woman in good health and CMV-seronegative. Sample: PBMCs. The chain uses TRBV18 and TRBJ1-2; 7 middle bases align to TRBD1. The nucleotide sequence is given as TGTGCCAGCTCACCACGACTGGAGGGGGCGGACTATGGCTACACCTTC. This yields the protein CASSPRLEGADYGYTF.